This T cell receptor (beta chain) was documented in a study of T cell repertoires in cytomegalovirus infection. Study overall: Used in the study were CMV epitopes, some recently identified and HLA-C-restricted, others well-studied and HLA-B-restricted. It was the public TCR beta signatures that indicated both CMV infection and matching HLA type. General observations from the study: Carriers of CMV plus the relevant HLA were identified by cumulative public TCR beta family frequency. Predominance within the ex vivo response was attributable to HLA-C-restricted CMV-specific TCR beta clonotypes.

This clonotype was detected a few times. Antigen unknown. In TCRdb, the reads were re-called with MiXCR into one record per CDR3 protein. The data hold about 220,000 distinct CDR3 sequences, with approximately 40% observed a single time. The length of the CDR3 is 14 residues. Trimming pared 0 bases from V and 4 bases from J, leaving 9 bases between. CDR1 SGHDN and CDR2 FVKESK come from the germline V gene. The specimen comprised CD8+ T cells from cultured PBMCs, sampled from culture after CMV antigen stimulation. The TCR comes from a human donor in good health (CMV status not recorded). Some clones in this sample may be carry-over from other donors' samples. The chain links TRBV14 to TRBJ2-5; D uncertain. Here the CDR3 DNA reads TGTGCCAGCAGCCAAGAACGGCAGATAGAGACCCAGTACTTC. This translates into CASSQERQIETQYF.